The 24 T cell receptor beta chains in this list originate from one sample, sequenced in a study of blood T cell repertoires in COVID-19 (dated by TCRdb to 2018 to 2021). Library construction relied on the immunoSEQ multiplex PCR assay. TCRdb took over this immuneACCESS table, retaining in-frame rearrangements with V and J assigned. Such tables are incomplete; in checked studies, under half of the missing clones stem from an unresolved V gene, and the remainder is unexplained. In all, the sample holds nearly 90,000 clones, and 88% of those were seen once. Of the sample, about 0.51% falls within the top ten clones. The sequenced sample consisted of peripheral blood. These receptors came from a man aged 55-75 years with acute or convalescent COVID-19.

The CDR3 bases are TGTGCCAGCAGCTTCTCGGGGGGATCAGACGAGCAGTACTTC. Amino acid sequence: CASSFSGGSDEQYF. The chain combines TRBV11-2 with TRBJ2-7, with 7 nucleotides matching TRBD2. The CDR3 sequence is 14 residues long. CDR1 SGHAT and CDR2 FQNNGV come from the germline V gene. J lost 5 bases, V lost 3 bases, and 7 bases had no gene match.

The chain joins TRBV2 to TRBJ1-1, with 11 bases fitting TRBD1. The CDR3 runs to 14 residues. From germline, CDR1 is SNHLY and CDR2 FYNNEI. With V trimmed by 4 bases and J by 7 bases, 5 bases remained unmatched. The CDR3 is CASSAGQGGLEAFF. The CDR3 DNA follows: TGTGCCAGCAGTGCGGGACAGGGGGGCCTTGAAGCTTTCTTT.

V is TRBV27 and J is TRBJ2-7, with 9 bases matching TRBD1. This CDR3 has 17 amino acids. V shed 2 bases, J shed 3 bases, and the junction held 11 bases outside the gene matches. From germline, CDR1 is MNHEY and CDR2 SMNVEV (reference sequence). The CDR3 nucleotides are TGTGCCAGCAGTTTAGGCCCCCCGGACAGGGGAAACTACGAGCAGTACTTC. As protein: CASSLGPPDRGNYEQYF.

The chain recombines TRBV7-2 with TRBJ1-2, with 7 bases aligning to TRBD1. With V trimmed by 4 bases and J by 1 base, 3 bases remained unmatched. Germline CDR1 reads SGHTA; CDR2 reads FQGNSA. This CDR3 spans 14 amino acids. The CDR3 DNA reads as TGTGCCAGCAGCTATACAGGGGTTAACTATGGCTACACCTTC. Its translation: CASSYTGVNYGYTF.

The V and J genes are TRBV19 and TRBJ1-5, with 8 bases fitting TRBD1. The germline V gene encodes CDR1 LNHDA and CDR2 SQIVND (reference sequence). The CDR3 contains 16 residues. V shed 4 bases and J 3 bases; nucleotides not matched to a gene: 8. As DNA, the CDR3 is TGTGCCAGTAGTACCCCAGACAGGGGTAACAATCAGCCCCAGCATTTT. Its protein is CASSTPDRGNNQPQHF. The entire variable domain, with the rest obtained from reference TRBV19 and TRBJ1-5, is as follows: DGGITQSPKYLFRKEGQNVTLSCEQNLNHDAMYWYRQDPGQGLRLIYYSQIVNDFQKGDIAEGYSVSREKKESFPLTVTSAQKNPTAFYLCASSTPDRGNNQPQHFGDGTRLSIL.

This clone has a single count. This chain joins TRBV28 and TRBJ1-2; no clear D. The CDR3 consists of 14 residues. The germline V gene has CDR1 MDHEN and CDR2 SYDVKM. V was cut by 6 bases and J by 8 bases, with 19 bases left in between. CDR3 in amino acids: CASRLDGGRKGYTF. The CDR3 region has the DNA TGTGCCAGCAGACTAGATGGAGGGCGAAAAGGCTACACCTTC.

The chain joins TRBV6-5 to TRBJ1-2, with 9 bases aligning to TRBD1. The CDR3 runs 13 residues. Per germline, CDR1 MNHEY and CDR2 SVGAGI. Trimming at V came to 5 bases and at J to 8 bases, leaving 6 bases not matched to a gene. This CDR3 is CASSRTGDVGYTF. In DNA form, the CDR3 reads TGTGCCAGCAGTAGGACAGGGGACGTGGGCTACACCTTC.

This sequence joins TRBV24-1 and TRBJ1-5; TRBD1 might be the D (6 bases). This CDR3 has 15 residues. Trimming removed 3 bases from V and 3 bases from J, with 11 bases in between. Germline V lookup: CDR1 KGHDR, CDR2 SFDVKD. CDR3 nucleotides: TGTGCCACCAGTGATGGGACATCCCTCAATCAGCCCCAGCATTTT. Its translation: CATSDGTSLNQPQHF.

The rearrangement links TRBV2 to TRBJ2-1, with TRBD1 identical over 7 bases. V was pared by 5 bases and J by 4 bases, with 8 bases of the junction left unmatched. CDR3 length: 15 residues. Germline V gene sequence: CDR1 SNHLY, CDR2 FYNNEI. This CDR3 is CASSSDQGVYNEQFF. CDR3 DNA sequence: TGTGCCAGCAGTTCTGACCAGGGGGTTTACAATGAGCAGTTCTTC.

V is TRBV12-3 or TRBV12-4 and J is TRBJ2-7; no clear D. The CDR3 contains 13 residues. Between the trimmed V and J ends, which lost 2 bases and 0 bases, there was a span of 5 bases. The CDR3 DNA follows: TGTGCCAGCAGTTTATTCGGCTCCTACGAGCAGTACTTC. As protein: CASSLFGSYEQYF.

The V call is TRBV19, the J call TRBJ1-2; TRBD1 matches 7 bases. The CDR3 has 15 amino acids. The trim removed 7 bases at V and 4 bases at J, leaving 12 bases unmatched. Germline V lookup: CDR1 LNHDA, CDR2 SQIVND (reference sequence). The CDR3 coding sequence is TGTGCCAGTACCGCGGGAAGGGGGCAGGGCTATGGCTACACCTTC. Translated: CASTAGRGQGYGYTF.

This clone has just a few counts. The chain has TRBV3-1 (or the pseudogene TRBV3-2) and TRBJ2-5, with D possibly TRBD2 on 5 matching bases. V was trimmed by 4 bases and J by 5 bases, leaving 11 bases between them. CDR3 length equals 13 residues. In germline, CDR1 is LGHDT, CDR2 YNNKEL (reference sequence). CDR3 in amino acids: CASSLREYETQYF. In DNA, the CDR3 is TGTGCCAGCAGCCTTCGGGAATACGAGACCCAGTACTTC.

The chain is built from TRBV9 and TRBJ2-3, with D maybe TRBD1 (6 bases). CDR3 length: 14 amino acids. Germline V gives CDR1 SGDLS, CDR2 YYNGEE. V was clipped by 3 bases and J by 2 bases, with 10 bases between them. Here the CDR3 reads CASSGTASTDTQYF. In DNA, the CDR3 is TGTGCCAGCAGCGGGACAGCGTCCACAGATACGCAGTATTTT.

The genes are TRBV20-1 and TRBJ1-2; the D gene is possibly TRBD1 (5 bases). V lost 7 bases and J lost 6, with 12 bases in between. Germline loops: CDR1 DFQATT, CDR2 SNEGSKA (reference sequence). This CDR3 comprises 11 residues. CDR3 in amino acids: CSVQRTNGYTF. The CDR3 coding sequence is TGCAGTGTCCAAAGGACAAATGGCTACACCTTC.

This clone was picked up a small number of times. The gene calls are TRBV2 and TRBJ2-7, with D perhaps matching TRBD2 (5 bases). The CDR3 consists of 15 residues. In germline, CDR1 is SNHLY, CDR2 FYNNEI. Trimming took off 5 bases at V and 2 bases at J, with 16 bases between the two ends. CDR3 amino acids: CASSSRPSGPYEQYF. DNA for the CDR3: TGTGCCAGCAGTTCCCGACCGAGCGGACCCTACGAGCAGTACTTC.

The chain has TRBV27 and TRBJ2-1, with D possibly being TRBD2 (6 bases). V lost 6 bases to trimming and J lost 9 bases, with 15 bases between them. The CDR3 loop spans 13 amino acids. CDR1 is MNHEY and CDR2 is SMNVEV in the germline V gene (reference sequence). The CDR3, as DNA: TGTGCCAGCAGGGCAGCGGGTACGGTTGAGCAGTTCTTC. Protein product: CASRAAGTVEQFF.

V usage is TRBV2 and J usage is TRBJ1-4; 7 bases align to TRBD1. V lost 4 bases to trimming and J lost 6 bases; unmatched junction nucleotides: 2. There are 13 residues in the CDR3. Germline V gene lookup returns CDR1 SNHLY and CDR2 FYNNEI. This CDR3 reads CASSVGGDEKLFF. The DNA of the CDR3 is TGTGCCAGCAGTGTAGGGGGCGATGAAAAACTGTTTTTT.

The chain couples TRBV24-1 to TRBJ2-6; 8 bases map to TRBD1. In germline, CDR1 is KGHDR, CDR2 SFDVKD. The length of the CDR3 is 18 residues. Unmatched junction bases numbered 16, after V lost 6 bases and J lost 7 bases. The CDR3 reads CATSLGQGLAVGANVLTF. DNA for the CDR3: TGTGCCACCAGTCTAGGACAGGGCCTAGCAGTTGGTGCCAACGTCCTGACTTTC.

The gene calls are TRBV4-1 and TRBJ1-1; 9 nucleotides line up with TRBD1. The V gene end was trimmed by 4 bases and the J gene end by 5 bases; junction bases not matched to a gene: 8. The germline CDR1 and CDR2 sequences are MGHRA and YSYEKL. The CDR3 extends over 15 amino acids. CDR3 in DNA: TGCGCCAGCAGCCGAGGGCGGACAGGGGATACTGAAGCTTTCTTT. It yields the protein CASSRGRTGDTEAFF.

The genes are TRBV19 and TRBJ1-1; 8 bases align to TRBD1. The germline gives CDR1 LNHDA, CDR2 SQIVND (reference sequence). V was pared by 4 bases and J by 0 bases, with 1 base of the junction left unmatched. The CDR3 spans 14 residues. The CDR3 sequence is CASSRQGMNTEAFF. CDR3 bases: TGTGCCAGTAGTAGACAGGGGATGAACACTGAAGCTTTCTTT.

The chain recombines TRBV10-3 with TRBJ2-7; 8 nucleotides match TRBD2. Per the germline V gene, CDR1 is ENHRY and CDR2 is SYGVKD. This CDR3 spans 14 amino acids. V gave up 0 bases and J gave up 6 bases; unmatched junction bases: 4. CDR3 nucleotides: TGTGCCATCAGTGAGTCCGGGACTAGTGTCGAGCAGTACTTC. Its protein is CAISESGTSVEQYF.

This sequence joins TRBV4-1 and TRBJ2-2; a possible D gene is TRBD1 (6 bases). The germline V and J ends were trimmed by 1 base and 7 bases, with 19 bases remaining between them. There are 17 residues in the CDR3. CDR1 is MGHRA and CDR2 is YSYEKL in the germline V gene. In nucleotides, the CDR3 is TGCGCCAGCAGCCAAGGGCCCGGGGTACTAGGGGGCGGGGAGCTGTTTTTT. Amino acid sequence: CASSQGPGVLGGGELFF.

The chain carries TRBV6-6 and TRBJ2-5; no clear D gene. Trimming took off 6 bases at V and 3 bases at J, with 11 bases between the two ends. CDR1 is MNHNY and CDR2 is SVGAGI in the germline V gene (reference sequence). CDR3 length: 13 amino acids. CDR3 nucleotide sequence: TGTGCCAGCAGCATCGTGGCCGAAGAGACCCAGTACTTC. Translated, it gives CASSIVAEETQYF.

This sequence joins TRBV5-4 and TRBJ2-1, with TRBD2 matching 7 bases. V lost 7 bases and J lost 4; bases outside the gene matches: 5. This CDR3 is 13 amino acids long. Germline lookup yields CDR1 SGHNT and CDR2 YYREEE (reference sequence). This CDR3 is CASSSGAYNEQFF. DNA of the CDR3: TGTGCCAGCTCTAGCGGAGCTTACAATGAGCAGTTCTTC. Using reference TRBV5-4 and TRBJ2-1 for the parts outside the CDR3, the full variable domain is ETGVTQSPTHLIKTRGQQVTLRCSSQSGHNTVSWYQQALGQGPQFIFQYYREEENGRGNFPPRFSGLQFPNYSSELNVNALELDDSALYLCASSSGAYNEQFFGPGTRLTVL.